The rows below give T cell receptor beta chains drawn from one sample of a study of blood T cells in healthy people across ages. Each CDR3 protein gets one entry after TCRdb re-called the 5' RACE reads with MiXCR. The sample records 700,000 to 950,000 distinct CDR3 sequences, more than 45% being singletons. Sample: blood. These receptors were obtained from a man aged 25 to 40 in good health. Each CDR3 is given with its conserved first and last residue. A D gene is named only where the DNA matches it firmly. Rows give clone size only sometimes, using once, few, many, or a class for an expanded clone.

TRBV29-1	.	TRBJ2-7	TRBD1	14	CSVRGDRGLHEQYF	TGCAGCGTTAGAGGGGACAGGGGGTTGCACGAGCAGTACTTC
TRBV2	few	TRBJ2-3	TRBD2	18	CASSEVLLAGDEADTQYF	TGTGCCAGCAGTGAGGTTCTATTAGCGGGAGACGAGGCAGATACGCAGTATTTT
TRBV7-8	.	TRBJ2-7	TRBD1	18	CASSSSPTLGTDSYEQYF	TGTGCCAGCAGCTCGAGTCCGACACTTGGGACAGATTCCTACGAGCAGTACTTC
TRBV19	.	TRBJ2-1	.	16	CASSIVGRAKHNEQFF	TGTGCCAGTAGTATAGTTGGCAGGGCTAAGCACAATGAGCAGTTCTTC
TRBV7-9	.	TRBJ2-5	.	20	CASSSRSGGYSLPAQETQYF	TGTGCCAGCAGCTCGAGATCCGGAGGATATTCCTTACCGGCTCAAGAGACCCAGTACTTC
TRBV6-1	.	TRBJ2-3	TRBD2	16	CASHERGGFSTDTQYF	TGTGCCAGTCATGAGCGGGGGGGCTTTAGCACAGATACGCAGTATTTT
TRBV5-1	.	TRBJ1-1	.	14	CASSPLRFDTEAFF	TGCGCCAGCAGCCCGCTCCGGTTTGACACTGAAGCTTTCTTT
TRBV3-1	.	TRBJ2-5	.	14	CASTPTGSRETQYF	TGTGCCAGCACCCCAACGGGGTCCAGAGAGACCCAGTACTTC
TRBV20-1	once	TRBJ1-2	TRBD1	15	CSASLVTGGAGGYTF	TGCAGTGCTAGTCTCGTGACAGGGGGCGCAGGTGGCTACACCTTC
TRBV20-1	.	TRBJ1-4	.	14	CSASLPTPDEKLFF	TGCAGTGCTAGTCTGCCGACCCCTGATGAAAAACTGTTTTTT
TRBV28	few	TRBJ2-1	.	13	CASSLLRQETQFF	TGTGCCAGCAGTTTATTGCGGCAAGAGACCCAGTTCTTC
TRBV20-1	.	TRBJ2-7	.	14	CSVSHLAPSYEQYF	TGCAGTGTCTCTCATCTAGCCCCCTCCTACGAGCAGTACTTC
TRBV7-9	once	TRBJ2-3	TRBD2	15	CASSPRGGLGDTQYF	TGTGCCAGCAGCCCACGGGGGGGCCTGGGGGATACGCAGTATTTT
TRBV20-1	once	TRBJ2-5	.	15	CSANSGTQVQETQYF	TGCAGTGCCAACTCCGGGACCCAGGTTCAAGAGACCCAGTACTTC
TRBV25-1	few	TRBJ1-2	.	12	CASSDTNYGYTF	TGTGCCAGCAGTGACACCAACTATGGCTACACCTTC
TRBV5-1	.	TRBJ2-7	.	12	CASSRPSSEQYF	TGCGCCAGCAGCCGCCCGTCCTCCGAGCAGTACTTC
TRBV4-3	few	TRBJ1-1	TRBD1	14	CASSRFRGATEAFF	TGCGCCAGCAGCCGCTTCAGGGGGGCCACTGAAGCTTTCTTT
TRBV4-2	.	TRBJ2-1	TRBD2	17	CASSQEGRTSGYNEQFF	TGTGCCAGCAGCCAAGAGGGTAGGACTAGCGGCTACAATGAGCAGTTCTTC
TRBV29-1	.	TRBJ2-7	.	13	CSIRDFPRDEQYF	TGCAGCATCCGAGACTTCCCTAGGGACGAGCAGTACTTC
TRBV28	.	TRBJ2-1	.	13	CATQEERYNEQFF	TGTGCCACCCAAGAGGAGAGATACAATGAGCAGTTCTTC
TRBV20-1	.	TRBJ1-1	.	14	CSARYDGSDTEAFF	TGCAGTGCTCGATACGACGGGTCCGACACTGAAGCTTTCTTT
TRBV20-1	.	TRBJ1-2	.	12	CSARDIGSGYTF	TGCAGTGCTAGAGATATTGGAAGTGGCTACACCTTC
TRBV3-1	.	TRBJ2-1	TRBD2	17	CASSQDPAGESYNEQFF	TGTGCCAGCAGCCAAGATCCAGCGGGGGAATCCTACAATGAGCAGTTCTTC
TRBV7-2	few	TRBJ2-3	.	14	CASSYAVSTDTQYF	TGTGCCAGCAGCTATGCGGTTAGCACAGATACGCAGTATTTT
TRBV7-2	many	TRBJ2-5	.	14	CASSFGYGSETQYF	TGTGCCAGCAGCTTCGGCTATGGCTCAGAGACCCAGTACTTC
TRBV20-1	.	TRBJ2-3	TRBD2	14	CSALAGDPGDTQYF	TGCAGTGCTCTAGCGGGGGACCCGGGAGATACGCAGTATTTT
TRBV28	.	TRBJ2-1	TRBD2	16	CASSLSRTSGVQEQFF	TGTGCCAGCAGTTTATCCCGGACTAGCGGGGTTCAGGAGCAGTTCTTC
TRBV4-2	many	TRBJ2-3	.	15	CASSQAVLAGDTQYF	TGTGCCAGCAGCCAAGCTGTCCTAGCTGGGGATACGCAGTATTTT
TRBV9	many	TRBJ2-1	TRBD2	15	CASSVGTSGSNEQFF	TGTGCCAGCAGCGTAGGGACTAGCGGGAGTAATGAGCAGTTCTTC
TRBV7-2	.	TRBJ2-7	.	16	CASSPVGGEVVNEQYF	TGTGCCAGCAGCCCGGTGGGGGGAGAGGTTGTCAATGAGCAGTACTTC
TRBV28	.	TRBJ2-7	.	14	CASSFWGLGYEQYF	TGTGCCAGCAGTTTTTGGGGGCTGGGGTACGAGCAGTACTTC
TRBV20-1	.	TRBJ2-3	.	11	CSTIGLDTQYF	TGCAGTACCATAGGGTTGGATACGCAGTATTTT
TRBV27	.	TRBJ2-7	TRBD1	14	CASSGTGGFYEQYF	TGTGCCAGCAGCGGGACAGGGGGTTTCTACGAGCAGTACTTC
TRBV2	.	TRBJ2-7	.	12	CASSEGGVEQYF	TGTGCCAGCAGTGAAGGGGGGGTCGAGCAGTACTTC
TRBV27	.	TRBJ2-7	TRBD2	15	CASSLYGGRLYEQYF	TGTGCCAGCAGTTTGTATGGCGGGAGGTTGTACGAGCAGTACTTC
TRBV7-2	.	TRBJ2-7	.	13	CASSGVEEYEQYF	TGTGCCAGCAGTGGAGTAGAAGAATACGAGCAGTACTTC
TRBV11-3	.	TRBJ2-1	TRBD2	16	CACSFGSGRRGNEQFF	TGTGCCTGCAGCTTTGGTAGCGGGAGAAGAGGTAATGAGCAGTTCTTC
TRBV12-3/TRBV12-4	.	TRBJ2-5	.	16	CASSPSHTRSPFAQYF	TGTGCCAGCAGCCCATCCCATACTCGGTCCCCCTTCGCGCAGTACTTC
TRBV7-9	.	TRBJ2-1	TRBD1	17	CASSLLRTGVSYNEQFF	TGTGCCAGCAGCTTACTCCGGACAGGGGTTTCCTACAATGAGCAGTTCTTC
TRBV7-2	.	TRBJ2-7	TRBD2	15	CASSSSGSPDNEQYF	TGTGCCAGCAGCTCTAGCGGGAGTCCCGACAATGAGCAGTACTTC
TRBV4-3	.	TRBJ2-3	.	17	CASSQDFGTGFTDTQYF	TGCGCCAGCAGCCAAGATTTTGGGACGGGATTCACAGATACGCAGTATTTT
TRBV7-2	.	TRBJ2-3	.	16	CASSLEIHSSTDTQYF	TGTGCCAGCAGCTTAGAGATCCATTCTAGCACAGATACGCAGTATTTT
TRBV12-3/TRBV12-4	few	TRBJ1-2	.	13	CASTSGQNYGYTF	TGTGCCAGCACCAGCGGACAGAACTATGGCTACACCTTC
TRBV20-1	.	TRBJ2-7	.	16	CSARVFGGLSSYEQYF	TGCAGTGCTAGGGTGTTTGGCGGGCTGAGCTCCTACGAGCAGTACTTC
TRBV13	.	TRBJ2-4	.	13	CASSLGPGNIQYF	TGTGCCAGCAGCTTAGGCCCGGGAAACATTCAGTACTTC